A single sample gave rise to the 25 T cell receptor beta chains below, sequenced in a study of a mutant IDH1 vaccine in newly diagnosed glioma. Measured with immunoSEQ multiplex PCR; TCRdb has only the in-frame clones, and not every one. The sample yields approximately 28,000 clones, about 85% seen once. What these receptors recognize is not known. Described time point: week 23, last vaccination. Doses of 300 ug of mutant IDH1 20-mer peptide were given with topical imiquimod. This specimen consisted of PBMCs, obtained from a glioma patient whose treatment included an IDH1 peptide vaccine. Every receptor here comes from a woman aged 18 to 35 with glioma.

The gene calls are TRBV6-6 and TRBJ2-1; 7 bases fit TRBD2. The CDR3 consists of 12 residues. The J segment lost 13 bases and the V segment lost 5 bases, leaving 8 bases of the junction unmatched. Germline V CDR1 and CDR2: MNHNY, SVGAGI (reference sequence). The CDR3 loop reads CASSMGGVRQFF. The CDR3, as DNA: TGTGCCAGCAGTATGGGAGGGGTTAGACAGTTCTTC.

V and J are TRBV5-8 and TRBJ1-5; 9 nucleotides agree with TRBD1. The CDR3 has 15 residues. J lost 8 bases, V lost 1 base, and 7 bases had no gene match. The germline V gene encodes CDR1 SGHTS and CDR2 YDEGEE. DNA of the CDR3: TGTGCCAGCAGCTTGCTACAGGGGGCGGTTAAGCCCCAGCATTTT. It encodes CASSLLQGAVKPQHF. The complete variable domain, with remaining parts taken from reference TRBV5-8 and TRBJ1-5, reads EAGVTQSPTHLIKTRGQQATLRCSPISGHTSVYWYQQALGLGLQFLLWYDEGEERNRGNFPPRFSGRQFPNYSSELNVNALELEDSALYLCASSLLQGAVKPQHFGDGTRLSIL.

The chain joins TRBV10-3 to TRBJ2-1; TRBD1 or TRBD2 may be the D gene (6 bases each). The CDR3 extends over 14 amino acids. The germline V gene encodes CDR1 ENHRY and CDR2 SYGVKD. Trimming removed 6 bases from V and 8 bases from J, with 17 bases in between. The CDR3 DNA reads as TGTGCCATCAGGAAAGGGGGAGGAAGAGATGAGCAGTTCTTC. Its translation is CAIRKGGGRDEQFF.

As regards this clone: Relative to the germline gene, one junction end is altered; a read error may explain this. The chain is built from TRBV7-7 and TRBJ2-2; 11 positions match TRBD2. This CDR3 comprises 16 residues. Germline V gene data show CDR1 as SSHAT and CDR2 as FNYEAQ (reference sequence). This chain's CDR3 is CASSFSLAGVGGELFF. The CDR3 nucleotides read TGTGCTAGCAGCTTTTCACTAGCGGGAGTAGGCGGGGAGCTGTTTTTT.

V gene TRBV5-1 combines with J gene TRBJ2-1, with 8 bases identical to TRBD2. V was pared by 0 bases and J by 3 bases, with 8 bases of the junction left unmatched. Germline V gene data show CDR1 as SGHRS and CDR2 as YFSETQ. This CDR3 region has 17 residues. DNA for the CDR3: TGCGCCAGCAGCTTGGCCGCTGCGGGAGGCCTCTACAATGAGCAGTTCTTC. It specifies CASSLAAAGGLYNEQFF. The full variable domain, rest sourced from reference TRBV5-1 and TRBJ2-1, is KAGVTQTPRYLIKTRGQQVTLSCSPISGHRSVSWYQQTPGQGLQFLFEYFSETQRNKGNFPGRFSGRQFSNSRSEMNVSTLELGDSALYLCASSLAAAGGLYNEQFFGPGTRLTVL.

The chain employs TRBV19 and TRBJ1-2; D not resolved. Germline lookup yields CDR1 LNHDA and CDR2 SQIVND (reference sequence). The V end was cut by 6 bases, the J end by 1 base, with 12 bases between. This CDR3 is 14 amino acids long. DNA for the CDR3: TGTGCCAGTAGAGAGGCGAGACTTAACTATGGCTACACCTTC. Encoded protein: CASREARLNYGYTF. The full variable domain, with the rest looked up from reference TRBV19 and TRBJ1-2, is DGGITQSPKYLFRKEGQNVTLSCEQNLNHDAMYWYRQDPGQGLRLIYYSQIVNDFQKGDIAEGYSVSREKKESFPLTVTSAQKNPTAFYLCASREARLNYGYTFGSGTRLTVV.

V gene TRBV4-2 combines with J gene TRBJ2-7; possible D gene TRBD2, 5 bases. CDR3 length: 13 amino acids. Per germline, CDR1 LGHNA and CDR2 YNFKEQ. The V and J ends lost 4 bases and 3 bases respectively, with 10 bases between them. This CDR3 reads CASSPTGNYEQYF. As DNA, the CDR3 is TGTGCCAGCAGCCCCACCGGGAACTACGAGCAGTACTTC.

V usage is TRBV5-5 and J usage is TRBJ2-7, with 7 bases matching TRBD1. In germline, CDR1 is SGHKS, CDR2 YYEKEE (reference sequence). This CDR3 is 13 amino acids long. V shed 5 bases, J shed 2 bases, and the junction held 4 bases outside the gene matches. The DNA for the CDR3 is TGTGCCAGCAGGGACAGGATTCCCTACGAGCAGTACTTC. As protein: CASRDRIPYEQYF.

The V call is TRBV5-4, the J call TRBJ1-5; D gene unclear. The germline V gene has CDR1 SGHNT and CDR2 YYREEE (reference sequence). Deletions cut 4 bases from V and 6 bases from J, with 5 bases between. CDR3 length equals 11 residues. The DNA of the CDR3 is TGTGCCAGCAGCGTGAGTCAGCCCCAGCATTTT. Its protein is CASSVSQPQHF.

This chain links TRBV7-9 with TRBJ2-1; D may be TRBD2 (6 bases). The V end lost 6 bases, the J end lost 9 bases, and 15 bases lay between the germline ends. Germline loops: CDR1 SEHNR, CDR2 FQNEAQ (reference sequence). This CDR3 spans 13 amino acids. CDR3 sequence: CASSWGLQFEQFF. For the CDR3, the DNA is TGTGCCAGCAGTTGGGGACTTCAGTTTGAGCAGTTCTTC.

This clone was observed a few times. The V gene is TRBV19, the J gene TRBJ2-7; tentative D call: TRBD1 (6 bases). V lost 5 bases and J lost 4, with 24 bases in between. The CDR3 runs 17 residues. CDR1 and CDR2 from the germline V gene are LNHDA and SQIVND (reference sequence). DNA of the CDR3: TGTGCCAGTAGTCCTAAGGTGGGAGTGGGACACCCTTACGAGCAGTACTTC. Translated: CASSPKVGVGHPYEQYF.

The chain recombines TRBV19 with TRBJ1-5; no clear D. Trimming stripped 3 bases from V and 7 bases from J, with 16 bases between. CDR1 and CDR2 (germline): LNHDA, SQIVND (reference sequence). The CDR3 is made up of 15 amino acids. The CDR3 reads CASSMGGSPLQPQHF. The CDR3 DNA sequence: TGTGCCAGTAGTATGGGCGGTAGCCCCTTGCAGCCCCAGCATTTT. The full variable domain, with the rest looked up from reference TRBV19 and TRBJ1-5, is DGGITQSPKYLFRKEGQNVTLSCEQNLNHDAMYWYRQDPGQGLRLIYYSQIVNDFQKGDIAEGYSVSREKKESFPLTVTSAQKNPTAFYLCASSMGGSPLQPQHFGDGTRLSIL.

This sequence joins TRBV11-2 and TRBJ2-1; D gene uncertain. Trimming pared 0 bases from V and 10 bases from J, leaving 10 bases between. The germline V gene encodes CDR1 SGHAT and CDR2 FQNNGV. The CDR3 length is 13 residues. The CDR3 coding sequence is TGTGCCAGCAGCTTAGATCCGGCGGCGGAGCAGTTCTTC. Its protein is CASSLDPAAEQFF.

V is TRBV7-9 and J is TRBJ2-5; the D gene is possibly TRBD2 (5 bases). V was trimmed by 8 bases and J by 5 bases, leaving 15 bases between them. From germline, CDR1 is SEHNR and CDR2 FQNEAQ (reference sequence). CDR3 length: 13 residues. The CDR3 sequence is CASANSGLETQYF. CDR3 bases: TGTGCCAGCGCCAATTCGGGGTTGGAGACCCAGTACTTC.

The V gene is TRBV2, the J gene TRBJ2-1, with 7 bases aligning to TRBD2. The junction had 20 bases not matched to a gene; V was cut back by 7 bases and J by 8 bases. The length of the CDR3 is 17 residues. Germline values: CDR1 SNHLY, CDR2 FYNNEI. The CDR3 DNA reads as TGTGCCAGCACTGACGGGTACGGGGGGAGTAGTTTCGATGAGCAGTTCTTC. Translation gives CASTDGYGGSSFDEQFF.

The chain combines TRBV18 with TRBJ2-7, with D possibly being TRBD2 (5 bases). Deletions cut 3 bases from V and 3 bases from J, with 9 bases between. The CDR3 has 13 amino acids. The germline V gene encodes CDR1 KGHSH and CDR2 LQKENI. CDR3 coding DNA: TGTGCCAGCTCACCGCCCGGAGGCTACGAGCAGTACTTC. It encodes CASSPPGGYEQYF.

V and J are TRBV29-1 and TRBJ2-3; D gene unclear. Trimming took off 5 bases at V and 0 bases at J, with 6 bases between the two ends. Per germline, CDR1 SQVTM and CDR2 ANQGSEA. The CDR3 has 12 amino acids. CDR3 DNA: TGCAGCGTTCCCCAGAGCACAGATACGCAGTATTTT. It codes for CSVPQSTDTQYF.

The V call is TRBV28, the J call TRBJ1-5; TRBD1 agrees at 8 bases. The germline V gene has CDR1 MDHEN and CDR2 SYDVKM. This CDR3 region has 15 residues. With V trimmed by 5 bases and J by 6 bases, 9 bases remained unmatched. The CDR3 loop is CASSPDDRGFQPQHF. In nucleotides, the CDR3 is TGTGCCAGCAGTCCCGACGACAGGGGATTTCAGCCCCAGCATTTT.

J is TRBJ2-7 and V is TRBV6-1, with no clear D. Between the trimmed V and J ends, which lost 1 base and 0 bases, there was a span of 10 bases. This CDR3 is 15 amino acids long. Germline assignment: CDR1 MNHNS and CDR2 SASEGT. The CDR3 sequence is CASSEGLGNSYEQYF. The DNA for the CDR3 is TGTGCCAGCAGTGAAGGTCTCGGTAACTCCTACGAGCAGTACTTC.

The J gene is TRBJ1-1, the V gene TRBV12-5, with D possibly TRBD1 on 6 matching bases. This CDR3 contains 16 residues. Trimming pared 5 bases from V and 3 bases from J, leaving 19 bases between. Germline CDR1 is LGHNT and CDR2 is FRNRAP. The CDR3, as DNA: TGTGCTAGTGGTCTAGCCCGTCCTAGGGGGGACACTGAAGCTTTCTTT. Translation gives CASGLARPRGDTEAFF.

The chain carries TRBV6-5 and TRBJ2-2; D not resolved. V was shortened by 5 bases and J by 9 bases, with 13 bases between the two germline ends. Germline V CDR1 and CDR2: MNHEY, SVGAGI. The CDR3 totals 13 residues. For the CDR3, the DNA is TGTGCCAGCAGTCAGCAGCCCTTGCGGGAGCTGTTTTTT. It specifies CASSQQPLRELFF.

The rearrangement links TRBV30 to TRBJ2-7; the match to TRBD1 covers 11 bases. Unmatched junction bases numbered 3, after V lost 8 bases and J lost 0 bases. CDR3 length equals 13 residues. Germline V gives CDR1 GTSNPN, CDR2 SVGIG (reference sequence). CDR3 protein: CAGQGAISYEQYF. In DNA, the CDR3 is TGTGCCGGACAGGGGGCTATCTCCTACGAGCAGTACTTC.

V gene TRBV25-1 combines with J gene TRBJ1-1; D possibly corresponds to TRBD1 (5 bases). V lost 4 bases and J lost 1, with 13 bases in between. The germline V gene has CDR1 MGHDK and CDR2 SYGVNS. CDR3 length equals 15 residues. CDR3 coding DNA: TGTGCCAGCAGTGCCTGGGACGATTCGAACACTGAAGCTTTCTTT. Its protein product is CASSAWDDSNTEAFF.

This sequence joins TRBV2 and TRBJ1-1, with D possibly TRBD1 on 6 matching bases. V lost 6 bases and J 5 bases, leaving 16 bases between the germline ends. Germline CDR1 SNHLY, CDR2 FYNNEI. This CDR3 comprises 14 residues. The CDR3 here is CASSLGGGGTEAFF. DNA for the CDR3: TGTGCCAGCAGCCTAGGGGGGGGAGGGACTGAAGCTTTCTTT.

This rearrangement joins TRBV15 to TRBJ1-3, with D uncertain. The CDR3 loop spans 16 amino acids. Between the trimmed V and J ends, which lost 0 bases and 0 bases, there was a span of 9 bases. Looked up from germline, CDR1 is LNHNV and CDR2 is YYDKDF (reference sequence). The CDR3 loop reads CATSRDPGNSGNTIYF. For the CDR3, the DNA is TGTGCCACCAGCAGAGATCCCGGAAACTCTGGAAACACCATATATTTT. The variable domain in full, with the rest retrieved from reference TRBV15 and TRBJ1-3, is DAMVIQNPRYQVTQFGKPVTLSCSQTLNHNVMYWYQQKSSQAPKLLFHYYDKDFNNEADTPDNFQSRRPNTSFCFLDIRSPGLGDTAMYLCATSRDPGNSGNTIYFGEGSWLTVV.